These T cell receptor beta chains were read from a single sample in a study of STAT5B mutations in CD4+ large granular lymphocyte leukemia. Libraries were prepared by immunoSEQ multiplex PCR; TCRdb keeps only in-frame clonotypes and omits some of them. Counted here are tens of thousands of clones, over 70% occurring once; the ten biggest clones make up less than 5%. The sequenced sample consisted of CD4+ T cells from blood buffy coats. The receptors stem from a human donor in good health. CDR3s include the opening cysteine and the closing phenylalanine or tryptophan. The order of the fields is J gene, clone size, V gene, D gene, CDR3 protein, CDR3 DNA. D genes are given only for firm matches. Size is omitted from some rows. Given values are once, few, many or a class for expanded clones.

j_call: TRBJ2-7
clone_size: once
v_call: TRBV11-2
d_call: TRBD2
cdr3_aa: CASSLGIGLAGAYEQYF
cdr3_nt: TGTGCCAGCAGCTTAGGGATTGGGTTAGCGGGGGCCTACGAGCAGTACTTC

j_call: TRBJ2-1
clone_size: -
v_call: TRBV5-1
d_call: TRBD1
cdr3_aa: CASSNGQGGNEQFF
cdr3_nt: TGCGCCAGCAGCAACGGACAGGGGGGCAATGAGCAGTTCTTC

j_call: TRBJ1-2
clone_size: -
v_call: TRBV4-1
d_call: -
cdr3_aa: CASSQEGGILGRYTF
cdr3_nt: TGCGCCAGCAGCCAAGAGGGGGGTATCCTTGGGCGCTACACCTTC

j_call: TRBJ1-1
clone_size: -
v_call: TRBV29-1
d_call: -
cdr3_aa: CSAYDPGTSAFF
cdr3_nt: TGCAGCGCGTACGACCCTGGAACCTCAGCTTTCTTT

j_call: TRBJ1-5
clone_size: -
v_call: TRBV11-3
d_call: -
cdr3_aa: CASSPGTDSNQPQHF
cdr3_nt: TGTGCCAGCAGCCCAGGGACGGATAGCAATCAGCCCCAGCATTTT

j_call: TRBJ2-1
clone_size: once
v_call: TRBV29-1
d_call: TRBD2
cdr3_aa: CSVEGAASGRGEQFF
cdr3_nt: TGCAGCGTTGAAGGTGCTGCTAGCGGGAGGGGGGAGCAGTTCTTC

j_call: TRBJ2-1
clone_size: -
v_call: TRBV10-3
d_call: -
cdr3_aa: CAISESAGRRKAYNEQFF
cdr3_nt: TGTGCCATCAGTGAGTCCGCCGGTCGGCGAAAAGCTTACAATGAGCAGTTCTTC

j_call: TRBJ2-1
clone_size: -
v_call: TRBV7-9
d_call: -
cdr3_aa: CASSFWDANEQFF
cdr3_nt: TGTGCCAGCAGCTTCTGGGACGCCAATGAGCAGTTCTTC

j_call: TRBJ2-3
clone_size: -
v_call: TRBV11-3
d_call: -
cdr3_aa: CASSFGESADTQYF
cdr3_nt: TGTGCCAGCAGCTTCGGCGAGTCAGCAGATACGCAGTATTTT

j_call: TRBJ2-7
clone_size: -
v_call: TRBV6-5
d_call: -
cdr3_aa: CASGSGEQYF
cdr3_nt: TGTGCCTCGGGTTCCGGCGAGCAGTACTTC

j_call: TRBJ2-3
clone_size: -
v_call: TRBV10-3
d_call: -
cdr3_aa: CAIRTGDTQYF
cdr3_nt: TGTGCCATCAGGACTGGGGATACGCAGTATTTT

j_call: TRBJ2-7
clone_size: -
v_call: TRBV7-2
d_call: TRBD2
cdr3_aa: CASSQRLAGGLSYEQYF
cdr3_nt: TGTGCCAGCAGCCAGAGATTAGCGGGAGGGCTATCCTACGAGCAGTACTTC

j_call: TRBJ2-1
clone_size: -
v_call: TRBV28
d_call: -
cdr3_aa: CASSFVTENNEQFF
cdr3_nt: TGTGCCAGCAGTTTCGTCACAGAAAACAATGAGCAGTTCTTC

j_call: TRBJ1-6
clone_size: -
v_call: TRBV25-1
d_call: -
cdr3_aa: CASSELYSPLHF
cdr3_nt: TGTGCCAGCAGTGAATTATATTCACCCCTCCACTTT

j_call: TRBJ2-7
clone_size: -
v_call: TRBV28
d_call: TRBD2
cdr3_aa: CASTSFKTSGAYEQYF
cdr3_nt: TGTGCCAGCACCTCCTTCAAGACTAGCGGAGCCTACGAGCAGTACTTC

j_call: TRBJ2-1
clone_size: -
v_call: TRBV10-3
d_call: -
cdr3_aa: CAIKGGGMGSSYNEQFF
cdr3_nt: TGTGCCATCAAGGGCGGCGGGATGGGTAGCTCCTACAATGAGCAGTTCTTC

j_call: TRBJ2-7
clone_size: -
v_call: TRBV5-1
d_call: TRBD2
cdr3_aa: CASSWTSSEQYF
cdr3_nt: TGCGCCAGCAGCTGGACTAGTTCCGAGCAGTACTTC

j_call: TRBJ1-1
clone_size: -
v_call: TRBV4-2
d_call: TRBD1
cdr3_aa: CASSQQGADTEAFF
cdr3_nt: TGTGCCAGCAGCCAACAGGGGGCGGACACTGAAGCTTTCTTT

j_call: TRBJ1-5
clone_size: few
v_call: TRBV27
d_call: -
cdr3_aa: CASSSRDGQPQHF
cdr3_nt: TGTGCCAGCAGTTCCAGGGATGGCCAGCCCCAGCATTTT

j_call: TRBJ1-5
clone_size: -
v_call: TRBV5-6
d_call: -
cdr3_aa: CASSLFLGQINQPQHF
cdr3_nt: TGTGCCAGCAGCTTATTTCTAGGACAGATAAATCAGCCCCAGCATTTT

j_call: TRBJ2-1
clone_size: -
v_call: TRBV5-1
d_call: TRBD1
cdr3_aa: CASSFGQGRNEQFF
cdr3_nt: TGCGCCAGCAGCTTCGGACAGGGGAGAAATGAGCAGTTCTTC

j_call: TRBJ1-6
clone_size: -
v_call: TRBV5-4
d_call: -
cdr3_aa: CASAGDTYNSPLHF
cdr3_nt: TGTGCCAGCGCGGGGGACACCTATAATTCACCCCTCCACTTT

j_call: TRBJ1-2
clone_size: -
v_call: TRBV27
d_call: TRBD1
cdr3_aa: CASSPGTGGRYGYTF
cdr3_nt: TGTGCCAGCAGTCCAGGGACAGGGGGCAGGTATGGCTACACCTTC

j_call: TRBJ2-4
clone_size: -
v_call: TRBV19
d_call: -
cdr3_aa: CASSPGGHDKNIQYF
cdr3_nt: TGTGCCAGTAGCCCGGGGGGACATGACAAAAACATTCAGTACTTC

j_call: TRBJ1-4
clone_size: -
v_call: TRBV11-2
d_call: -
cdr3_aa: CASSLVSATNEKLFF
cdr3_nt: TGTGCCAGCAGCTTAGTTAGTGCAACTAATGAAAAACTGTTTTTT

j_call: TRBJ2-5
clone_size: once
v_call: TRBV4-1
d_call: -
cdr3_aa: CASSQVAVETQYF
cdr3_nt: TGCGCCAGCAGCCAAGTTGCTGTGGAGACCCAGTACTTC

j_call: TRBJ2-7
clone_size: few
v_call: TRBV6-1
d_call: -
cdr3_aa: CASRPMQLGTYEQYF
cdr3_nt: TGTGCCAGCAGGCCGATGCAGCTCGGGACCTACGAGCAGTACTTC

j_call: TRBJ1-5
clone_size: -
v_call: TRBV19
d_call: TRBD1
cdr3_aa: CASSISYRGGNQPQHF
cdr3_nt: TGTGCCAGTAGTATATCCTACAGGGGCGGCAATCAGCCCCAGCATTTT